This T cell receptor (beta chain) was obtained from a study of Ad26.COV2.S vaccination and SARS-CoV-2 variants. The CDR3 loop spans 15 amino acids. CDR1 SGHRS and CDR2 YFSETQ come from the germline V gene. V was trimmed by 1 base and J by 4 bases, leaving 14 bases between them. The treatment denotes: around 19 received Ad26.COV2.S at low or high dose, single or two shots; 5 received placebo; per-sample allocation not given. Day 63 after the first vaccine or placebo injection was the time point for sampling. Measured with immunoSEQ multiplex PCR; TCRdb has only the in-frame clones, and not every one. This sample has fewer than 400,000 clones; roughly 88% occur once, and the top ten carry 4.5% to 5.5%.

The input for sequencing was peripheral blood, taken in a trial of Ad26.COV2.S vaccine versus placebo. This TCR derives from a person aged 18 to 59 who received the Ad26.COV2.S COVID-19 vaccine or a placebo. The chain couples TRBV5-1 to TRBJ2-5; D is undetermined. CDR3 bases: TGCGCCAGCAGCTTGCTTTCAGTAGTCGGAGAGACCCAGTACTTC. This codes for CASSLLSVVGETQYF.